This T cell receptor beta chain comes out of a study of cytomegalovirus exposure and HLA in healthy donors. Between the trimmed V and J ends, which lost 1 base and 2 bases, there was a span of 8 bases. CDR1 and CDR2 (germline): MGHRA, YSYEKL. The CDR3 totals 15 residues. Study-level results: In a later analysis, compared with equally common non-associated chains, HLA-associated beta chains were more expanded. A few of the chains that were CMV-associated were confirmed in vitro to be specific for CMV antigens.

The donors gave bone marrow, and they were healthy. It was with 60 Vbeta and 13 Jbeta primers that the PCR ran. Repertoires were generated with immunoSEQ multiplex PCR, while TCRdb's copy carries only in-frame clones and drops some. The sample lists about 98,000 clones, about 81% occurring once. About this clone itself: Its antigen is not identified.

The clonotype originates from a man aged 35-49 years in good health and CMV-seronegative. The sample taken for sequencing was PBMCs. The chain employs TRBV4-1 and TRBJ1-4; perhaps TRBD1 as D (6 bases). The CDR3 DNA reads as TGCGCCAGCAGCCAAGCCCAGGGGACTAATGAAAAACTGTTTTTT. This encodes CASSQAQGTNEKLFF.